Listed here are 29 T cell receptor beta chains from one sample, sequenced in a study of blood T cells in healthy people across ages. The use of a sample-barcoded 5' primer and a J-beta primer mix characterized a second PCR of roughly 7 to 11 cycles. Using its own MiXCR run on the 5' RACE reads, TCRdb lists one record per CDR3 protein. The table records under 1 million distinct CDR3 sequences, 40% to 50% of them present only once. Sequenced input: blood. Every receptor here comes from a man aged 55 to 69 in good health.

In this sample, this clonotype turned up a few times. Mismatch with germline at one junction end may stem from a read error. The CDR3 region is CASSLVGQLGYNEQFF. In DNA form, the CDR3 reads TGTGCTAGCAGCTTAGTGGGGCAGCTGGGGTACAATGAGCAGTTCTTC. The chain is built from TRBV11-1 and TRBJ2-1, with D tentatively TRBD1 (5 bases). In germline, CDR1 is SGHAT, CDR2 FQDESV (reference sequence). This CDR3 has 16 residues. The variable domain in full, completed from reference TRBV11-1 and TRBJ2-1, reads EAEVAQSPRYKITEKSQAVAFWCDPISGHATLYWYRQILGQGPELLVQFQDESVVDDSQLPKDRFSAERLKGVDSTLKIQPAELGDSAMYLCASSLVGQLGYNEQFFGPGTRLTVL.

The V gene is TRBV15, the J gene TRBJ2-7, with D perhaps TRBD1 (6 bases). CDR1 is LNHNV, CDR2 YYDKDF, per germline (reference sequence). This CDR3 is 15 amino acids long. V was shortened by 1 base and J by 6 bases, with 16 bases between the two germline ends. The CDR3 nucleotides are TGTGCCACCAGCAGAGGAGGGAAACAGGGCCGCGAGCAGTACTTC. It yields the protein CATSRGGKQGREQYF.

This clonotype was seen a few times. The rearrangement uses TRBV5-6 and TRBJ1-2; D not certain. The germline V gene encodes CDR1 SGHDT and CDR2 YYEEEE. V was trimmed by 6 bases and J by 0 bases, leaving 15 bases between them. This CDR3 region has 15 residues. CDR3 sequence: CASTSGAAANYGYTF. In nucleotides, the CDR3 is TGTGCCAGCACCTCGGGCGCCGCAGCTAACTATGGCTACACCTTC.

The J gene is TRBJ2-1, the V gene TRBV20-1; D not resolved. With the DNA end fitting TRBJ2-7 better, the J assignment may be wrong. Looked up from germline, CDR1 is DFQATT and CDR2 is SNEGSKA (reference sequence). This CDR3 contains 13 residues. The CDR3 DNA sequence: TGCAGTGCTAGAGGCCTTACCACGAATGAGCAGTACTTC. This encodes CSARGLTTNEQYF.

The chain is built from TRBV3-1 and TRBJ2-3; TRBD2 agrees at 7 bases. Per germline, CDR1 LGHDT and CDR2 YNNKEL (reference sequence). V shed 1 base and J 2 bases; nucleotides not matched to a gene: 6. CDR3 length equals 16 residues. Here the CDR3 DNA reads TGTGCCAGCAGCCAAGCAAGCGGGGTGAACACAGATACGCAGTATTTT. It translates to CASSQASGVNTDTQYF.

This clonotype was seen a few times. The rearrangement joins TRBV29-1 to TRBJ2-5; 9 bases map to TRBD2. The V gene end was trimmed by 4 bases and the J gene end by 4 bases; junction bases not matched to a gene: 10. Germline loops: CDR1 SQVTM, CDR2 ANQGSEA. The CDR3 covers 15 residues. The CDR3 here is CSVVGGGAVGETQYF. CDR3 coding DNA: TGCAGCGTTGTTGGCGGGGGGGCTGTCGGAGAGACCCAGTACTTC.

DNA for the CDR3: TGTGCCAGCAGTTCAGTCCCGAGGGGGACCCAGTACTTC. This codes for CASSSVPRGTQYF. The chain employs TRBV27 and TRBJ2-5; D may be TRBD1 or TRBD2 (5 bases each). There are 13 residues in the CDR3. V gave up 4 bases and J gave up 7 bases, with 13 bases separating them. Germline CDR1 and CDR2: MNHEY and SMNVEV (reference sequence).

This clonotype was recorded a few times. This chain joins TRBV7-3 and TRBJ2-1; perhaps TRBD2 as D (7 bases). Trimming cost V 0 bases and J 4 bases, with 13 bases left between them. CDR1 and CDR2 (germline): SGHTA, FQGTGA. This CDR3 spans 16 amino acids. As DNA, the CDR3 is TGTGCCAGCAGCTTAACGGGGCGGGGGCGGTACAATGAGCAGTTCTTC. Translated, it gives CASSLTGRGRYNEQFF.

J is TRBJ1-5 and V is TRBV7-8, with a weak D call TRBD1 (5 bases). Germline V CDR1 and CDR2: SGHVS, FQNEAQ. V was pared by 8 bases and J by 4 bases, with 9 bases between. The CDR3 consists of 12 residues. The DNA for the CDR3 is TGTGCCAGCTCAGGGAAAAATCAGCCCCAGCATTTT. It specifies CASSGKNQPQHF.

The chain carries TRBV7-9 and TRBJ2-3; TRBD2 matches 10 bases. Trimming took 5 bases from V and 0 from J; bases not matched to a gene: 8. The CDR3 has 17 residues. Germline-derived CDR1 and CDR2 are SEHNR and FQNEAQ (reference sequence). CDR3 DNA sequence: TGTGCCAGCAGCCGTCGGGGAGCGGGGGGGAGCACAGATACGCAGTATTTT. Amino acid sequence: CASSRRGAGGSTDTQYF. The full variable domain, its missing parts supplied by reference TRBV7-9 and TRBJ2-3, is DTGVSQNPRHKITKRGQNVTFRCDPISEHNRLYWYRQTLGQGPEFLTYFQNEAQLEKSRLLSDRFSAERPKGSFSTLEIQRTEQGDSAMYLCASSRRGAGGSTDTQYFGPGTRLTVL.

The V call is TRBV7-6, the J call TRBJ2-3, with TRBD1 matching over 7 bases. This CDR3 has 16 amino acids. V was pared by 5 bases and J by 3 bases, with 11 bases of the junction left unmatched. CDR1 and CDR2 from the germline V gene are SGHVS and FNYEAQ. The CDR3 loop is CASSRTTGYGTDTQYF. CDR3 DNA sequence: TGTGCCAGCAGCCGAACGACAGGGTATGGTACAGATACGCAGTATTTT.

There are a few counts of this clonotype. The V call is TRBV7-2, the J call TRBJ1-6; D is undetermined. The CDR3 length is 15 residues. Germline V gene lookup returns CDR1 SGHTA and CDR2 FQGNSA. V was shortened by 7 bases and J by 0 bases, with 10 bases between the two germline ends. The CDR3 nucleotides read TGTGCCAGCATACTTCAAAGCTCCTATAATTCACCCCTCCACTTT. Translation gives CASILQSSYNSPLHF.

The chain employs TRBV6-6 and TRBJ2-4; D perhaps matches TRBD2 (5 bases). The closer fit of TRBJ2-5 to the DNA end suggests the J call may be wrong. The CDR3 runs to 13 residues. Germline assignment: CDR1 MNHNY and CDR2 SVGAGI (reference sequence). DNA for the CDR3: TGTGCCAGCAGTCCCGGGATCGGGGAGACCCAGTACTTC. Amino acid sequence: CASSPGIGETQYF.

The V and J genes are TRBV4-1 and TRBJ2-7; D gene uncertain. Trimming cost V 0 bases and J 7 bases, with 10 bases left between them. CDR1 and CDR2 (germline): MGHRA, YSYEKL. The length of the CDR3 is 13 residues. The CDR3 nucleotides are TGCGCCAGCAGCCAAGATCGCTACAATGAGCAGTACTTC. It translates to CASSQDRYNEQYF.

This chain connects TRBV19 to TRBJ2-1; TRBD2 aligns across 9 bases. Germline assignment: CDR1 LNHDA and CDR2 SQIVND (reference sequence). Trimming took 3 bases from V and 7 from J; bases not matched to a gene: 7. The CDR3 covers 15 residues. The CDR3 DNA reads TGTGCCAGTAGTATGGCGGGGGGGCCCCTGAATGAGCAGTTCTTC. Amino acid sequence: CASSMAGGPLNEQFF.

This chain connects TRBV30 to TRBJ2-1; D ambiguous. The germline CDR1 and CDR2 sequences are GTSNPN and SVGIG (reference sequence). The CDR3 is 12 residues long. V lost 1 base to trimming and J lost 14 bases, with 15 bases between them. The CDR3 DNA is TGTGCCTGGAGTGGTTTAAGGAATTTGAAGTTCTTC. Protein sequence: CAWSGLRNLKFF.

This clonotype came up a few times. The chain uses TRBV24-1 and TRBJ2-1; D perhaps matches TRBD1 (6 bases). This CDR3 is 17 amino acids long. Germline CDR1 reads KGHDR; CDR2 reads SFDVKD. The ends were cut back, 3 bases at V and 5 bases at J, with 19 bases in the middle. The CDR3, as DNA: TGTGCCACCAGTGATCTCGGGACCACAGGGCAAAACAATGAGCAGTTCTTC. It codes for CATSDLGTTGQNNEQFF.

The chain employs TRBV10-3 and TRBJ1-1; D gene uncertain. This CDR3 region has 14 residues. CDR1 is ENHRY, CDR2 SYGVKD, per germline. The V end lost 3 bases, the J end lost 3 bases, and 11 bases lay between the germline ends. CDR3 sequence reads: CAISEKEADTEAFF. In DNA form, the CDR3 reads TGTGCCATCAGTGAAAAGGAGGCAGACACTGAAGCTTTCTTT.

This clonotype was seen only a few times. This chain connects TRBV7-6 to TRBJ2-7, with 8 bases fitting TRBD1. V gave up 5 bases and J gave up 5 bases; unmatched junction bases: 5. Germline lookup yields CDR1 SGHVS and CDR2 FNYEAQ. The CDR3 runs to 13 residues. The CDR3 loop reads CASSTDRVHEQYF. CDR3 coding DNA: TGTGCCAGCAGCACGGACAGGGTCCACGAGCAGTACTTC.

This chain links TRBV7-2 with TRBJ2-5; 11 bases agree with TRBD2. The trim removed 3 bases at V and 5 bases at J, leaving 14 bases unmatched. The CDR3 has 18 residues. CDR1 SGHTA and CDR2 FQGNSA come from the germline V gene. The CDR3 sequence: CASSFQRLAGGPRETQYF. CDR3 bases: TGTGCCAGCAGCTTCCAAAGGCTAGCGGGGGGTCCCCGGGAGACCCAGTACTTC.

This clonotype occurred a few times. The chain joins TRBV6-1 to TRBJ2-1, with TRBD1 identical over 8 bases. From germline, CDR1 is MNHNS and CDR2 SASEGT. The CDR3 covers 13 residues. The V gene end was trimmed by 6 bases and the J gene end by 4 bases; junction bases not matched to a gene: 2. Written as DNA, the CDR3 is TGTGCCAGCAGGTGGACAGGGTACAATGAGCAGTTCTTC. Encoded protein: CASRWTGYNEQFF.

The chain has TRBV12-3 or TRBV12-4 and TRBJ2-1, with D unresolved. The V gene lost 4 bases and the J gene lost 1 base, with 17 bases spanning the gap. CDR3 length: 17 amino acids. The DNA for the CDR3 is TGTGCCAGCAGTTCCCCTATTTTTCGACGGTCCTACAATGAGCAGTTCTTC. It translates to CASSSPIFRRSYNEQFF.

CDR3 protein: CASSLIPGSNSPLHF. In DNA form, the CDR3 reads TGTGCCAGCAGCTTAATCCCAGGGAGCAATTCACCCCTCCACTTT. The chain couples TRBV7-3 to TRBJ1-6; tentatively, D is TRBD1 (5 bases). V lost 1 base to trimming and J lost 7 bases, with 11 bases between them. CDR1 SGHTA and CDR2 FQGTGA come from the germline V gene. This CDR3 region has 15 residues. The full variable domain, with the rest looked up from reference TRBV7-3 and TRBJ1-6, is GAGVSQTPSNKVTEKGKYVELRCDPISGHTALYWYRQSLGQGPEFLIYFQGTGAADDSGLPNDRFFAVRPEGSVSTLKIQRTERGDSAVYLCASSLIPGSNSPLHFGNGTRLTVT.

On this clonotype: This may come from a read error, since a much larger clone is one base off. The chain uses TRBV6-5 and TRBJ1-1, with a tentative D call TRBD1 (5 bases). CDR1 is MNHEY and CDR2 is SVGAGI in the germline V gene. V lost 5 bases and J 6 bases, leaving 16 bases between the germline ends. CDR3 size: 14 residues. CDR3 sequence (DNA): TGTGCCAGCAGTACCAGGGATAAAGAATCTGAAGCTTTCTTT. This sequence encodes CASSTRDKESEAFF.

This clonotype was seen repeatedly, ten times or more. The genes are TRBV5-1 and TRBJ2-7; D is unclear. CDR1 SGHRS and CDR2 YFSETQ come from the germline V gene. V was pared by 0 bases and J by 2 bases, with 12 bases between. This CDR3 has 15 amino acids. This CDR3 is CASSLEASLTYEQYF. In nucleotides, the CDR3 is TGCGCCAGCAGCTTGGAAGCATCACTAACCTACGAGCAGTACTTC.

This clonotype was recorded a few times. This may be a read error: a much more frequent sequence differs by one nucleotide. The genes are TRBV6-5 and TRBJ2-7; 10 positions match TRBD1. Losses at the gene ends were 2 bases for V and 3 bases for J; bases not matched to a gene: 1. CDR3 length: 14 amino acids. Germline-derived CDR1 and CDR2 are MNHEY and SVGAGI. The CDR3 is CASSYRTGGYEQYF. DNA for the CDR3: TGTGCCAGCAGTTACAGGACAGGGGGCTACGAGCAGTACTTC.

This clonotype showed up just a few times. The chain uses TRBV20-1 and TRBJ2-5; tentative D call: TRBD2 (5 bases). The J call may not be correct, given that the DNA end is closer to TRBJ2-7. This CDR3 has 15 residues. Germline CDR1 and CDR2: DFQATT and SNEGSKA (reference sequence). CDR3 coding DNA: TGCAGTGCTAGTCACTGGGAGACTGGGGTAGGCGAGCAGTACTTC. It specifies CSASHWETGVGEQYF.

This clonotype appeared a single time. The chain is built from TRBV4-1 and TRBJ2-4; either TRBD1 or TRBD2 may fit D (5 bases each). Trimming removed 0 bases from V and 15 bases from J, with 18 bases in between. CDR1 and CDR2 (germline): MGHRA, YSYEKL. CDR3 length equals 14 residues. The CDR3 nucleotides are TGCGCCAGCAGCCAAGACCCCCAGGGAGAGACCCTGTACTTC. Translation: CASSQDPQGETLYF.

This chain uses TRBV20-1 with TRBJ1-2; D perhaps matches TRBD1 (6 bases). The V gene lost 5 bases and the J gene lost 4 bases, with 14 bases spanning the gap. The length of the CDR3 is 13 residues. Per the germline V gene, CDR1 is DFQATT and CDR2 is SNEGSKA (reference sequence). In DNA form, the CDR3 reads TGCAGTGCTCCACTAGGACAGTCCTATGGCTACACCTTC. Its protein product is CSAPLGQSYGYTF.